This T cell receptor beta chain comes out of a study of blood T cell repertoires in COVID-19. V was clipped by 5 bases and J by 6 bases; unmatched bases: 11. Germline CDR1 is SNHLY and CDR2 is FYNNEI. This CDR3 has 15 amino acids. Cohort assignment relied on participant-reported clinical history. Authors' methods: The assay estimated nucleated cells by amplifying reference gene primers. Clones were sequenced by immunoSEQ multiplex PCR, and TCRdb holds only the in-frame ones, with some missing. Clonal size and the V and J genes are those of that table, whereas D and trimming came from the DNA. The data contain about 430,000 clones, roughly 88% of them singletons.

This receptor was taken from a young woman who had been exposed to COVID-19. The sample taken for sequencing was PBMCs or T cells enriched from blood (not recorded which). The chain recombines TRBV2 with TRBJ1-2, with TRBD1 identical over 8 bases. DNA of the CDR3: TGTGCCAGCAGTCCCAGTTGGGGGACAGGTAATGGCTACACCTTC. It translates to CASSPSWGTGNGYTF.